The text below deals with one T cell receptor (beta chain). Its antigen remains unknown. Per the germline V gene, CDR1 is LGHNA and CDR2 is YNFKEQ. Trimming cost V 2 bases and J 2 bases; bases outside gene matches: 5. The CDR3 spans 15 residues. Constant-region reverse primers amplified full-length variable regions, followed by semi-nested Nested Universal Primer A PCR. TCRdb re-analysed the 5' RACE reads in MiXCR, keeping a single row per CDR3 protein. In the table there are roughly 44,000 distinct CDR3 sequences, 29% of which are singletons. The memory fraction was CD4+CD45RO+CD25- cells. Whole-study findings and limits: The larger-cohort validation was restricted to a single TCR beta V-J rearrangement rather than whole repertoires. Greatest tumor Treg TCR overlap was with tumor naive CD4+ cells.

The sample was memory CD4+ T cells sorted from a lymph node. The subset: memory CD4+ T cells, CD4+CD45RO+CD25-. The V and J genes are TRBV4-2 and TRBJ2-7; 8 bases agree with TRBD1. The TCR was taken from a female donor with breast cancer. CDR3 protein: CASSQPGQAPYEQYF. The CDR3 DNA is TGTGCCAGCAGCCAACCGGGACAGGCGCCCTACGAGCAGTACTTC.